This T cell receptor beta chain emerged from a study of technical replicates of blood from a few donors. The data were produced by immunoSEQ multiplex PCR, yet TCRdb's version contains in-frame clones alone and is incomplete. The sample includes more than 65,000 clones, roughly 95% of them seen just once. Germline lookup yields CDR1 SNHLY and CDR2 FYNNEI. With 5 bases clipped from V and 1 base from J, the junction kept 15 bases outside the gene matches. This CDR3 region has 19 residues. This sequence joins TRBV2 and TRBJ2-2; the match to TRBD1 covers 8 bases. Sequencing input: T cells isolated from PBMCs. This clonotype was obtained from a human donor in good health. The CDR3 bases are TGTGCCAGCAGTAGAGCCGGGAACAGGGGGATTAAGAACACCGGGGAGCTGTTTTTT. This translates into CASSRAGNRGIKNTGELFF.